A selection of T cell receptor beta chains follows, all from one sample in a study of cytomegalovirus exposure and HLA in healthy donors. This table comes from immunoSEQ multiplex PCR, and its TCRdb copy is limited to in-frame clones, with some not included. There are about 39,000 clones in the sample, with around 3.2% held by the top ten. The source material was PBMCs. The source is a woman aged 30 to 39 in good health and CMV-seropositive. Each CDR3 is given with its conserved first and last residue. A D gene is named only where the DNA matches it firmly.

>TRBV4-1|TRBJ2-3|TRBD2
CASSQDMTGGPSDTQYF
TGCGCCAGCAGCCAAGACATGACGGGGGGGCCCTCAGATACGCAGTATTTT
>TRBV4-2|TRBJ1-5|.
CASSQDLASYQPQHF
TGTGCCAGCAGCCAAGATTTGGCCTCTTATCAGCCCCAGCATTTT
>TRBV10-2|TRBJ1-6|.
CASIGNGGYNSPLHF
TGCGCCAGCATCGGGAACGGCGGGTATAATTCCCCCCTCCACTTT
>TRBV7-9|TRBJ2-1|TRBD1
CASSYSLLSGQGHNEQFF
TGTGCCAGCAGCTACTCTTTGTTGTCGGGACAGGGACACAATGAGCAGTTCTTC
>TRBV10-3|TRBJ1-2|TRBD1
CAISDQITTGGSYGYTF
TGTGCCATCAGTGACCAAATTACGACAGGGGGGAGCTATGGCTACACCTTC
>TRBV5-1|TRBJ1-2|TRBD1
CASSSPGQVYGYTF
TGCGCCAGCAGCTCCCCGGGACAGGTCTATGGCTACACCTTC
>TRBV5-4|TRBJ1-2|.
CAGLVGGGGYTF
TGTGCCGGCCTCGTAGGGGGTGGTGGCTACACCTTC
>TRBV11-2|TRBJ2-5|TRBD1
CASSLGGQGAQETQYF
TGTGCCAGCAGCTTAGGCGGACAGGGGGCCCAAGAGACCCAGTACTTC
>TRBV5-4|TRBJ2-5|.
CASSPHSQETQYF
TGTGCCAGCAGCCCCCACTCCCAAGAGACCCAGTACTTC
>TRBV9|TRBJ2-5|TRBD2
CASSFKTSGVDQETQYF
TGTGCCAGCAGCTTTAAGACTAGCGGGGTAGACCAAGAGACCCAGTACTTC
>TRBV7-9|TRBJ1-4|.
CASSLMTGNNEKLFF
TGTGCCAGCAGCCTAATGACAGGAAACAATGAAAAACTGTTTTTT
>TRBV19|TRBJ2-1|TRBD2
CASIETSGGSYNEQFF
TGTGCCAGTATTGAAACTAGCGGGGGCTCCTACAATGAGCAGTTCTTC
>TRBV5-1|TRBJ1-4|.
CASSFEQGLREKLFF
TGCGCCAGCAGCTTTGAACAGGGTTTAAGGGAAAAACTGTTTTTT
>TRBV6-6|TRBJ1-1|.
CASTLRNMNTEAFF
TGTGCCAGCACTCTGAGGAACATGAACACTGAAGCTTTCTTT